Reported below is one TCR beta chain. These data originate in a study of T cells after somatic rescue of genetic block. Clones were read by immunoSEQ multiplex PCR, and TCRdb kept only the in-frame ones, dropping some. The sample consists of tens of thousands of clones, around 89% of them appearing once. CDR1 and CDR2 (germline): SQVTM, ANQGSEA. With 5 bases clipped from V and 5 bases from J, the junction kept 10 bases outside the gene matches. This CDR3 is built from 14 residues. Material: peripheral blood mononuclear cells (PBMCs). This chain joins TRBV29-1 and TRBJ2-5; 8 nucleotides align to TRBD2. The clonotype was recovered from a woman between 18 and 29 years old. CDR3 in DNA: TGCAGCGTTCTGTCGGGAGGGCCGGGGGAGACCCAGTACTTC. Its translation is CSVLSGGPGETQYF.